The rows below give T cell receptor beta chains drawn from one sample of a study of blood T cell repertoires in COVID-19. Profiled with immunoSEQ multiplex PCR; TCRdb holds only in-frame clones, not every one. This table holds some 270,000 clones, about 88% found once. The sequencing sample was made of peripheral blood. All receptors derive from a woman aged 40-49 years who had recovered from COVID-19. Each CDR3 is given with its conserved first and last residue. D genes are given only for firm matches. The size entry is marked missing in some rows and otherwise reads once, few, many or a size class.

>TRBV28|.|.|TRBJ1-5
TGTGCCAGCAGTTTGGCGGACAGCTCTCAGCCCCAGCATTTT
CASSLADSSQPQHF
>TRBV19|.|TRBD2|TRBJ2-3
TGTGCCAGTACCATCGGGACTAGAGGACTCACAGATACGCAGTATTTT
CASTIGTRGLTDTQYF
>TRBV9|many|TRBD2|TRBJ2-7
TGTGCCAGCAGCAAAGGACTAGCGGGGGATTTCTACGAGCAGTACTTC
CASSKGLAGDFYEQYF
>TRBV5-1|.|.|TRBJ2-7
TGCGCCAGCAGCTTGTATACGGGTCAGATTTACGAGCAGTACTTC
CASSLYTGQIYEQYF
>TRBV11-2|few|TRBD1|TRBJ2-7
TGTGCCAGCAGCCCCGGACAGGCAACCCTAGAGCAGTACTTC
CASSPGQATLEQYF
>TRBV24-1|.|.|TRBJ2-7
TGTGCCACCAGTGGAGGACAGAGCCCCTACGAGCAGTACTTC
CATSGGQSPYEQYF
>TRBV4-1|.|TRBD2|TRBJ2-1
TGCGCCAGCAGCTCCGGGACTAGCGGCCTCAATGAGCAGTTCTTC
CASSSGTSGLNEQFF
>TRBV5-1|few|TRBD2|TRBJ2-1
TGCGCCAGCGGGACTAGCGGGGGGGCCAATGAGCAGTTCTTC
CASGTSGGANEQFF
>TRBV5-6|.|.|TRBJ1-2
TGTGCCAGCAGCCGATCCCTGTCGGGAGGCCATGGCTACACCTTC
CASSRSLSGGHGYTF
>TRBV28|.|.|TRBJ1-4
TGTGCCACCTTTGAGGGGGCAACTAATGAAAAACTGTTTTTT
CATFEGATNEKLFF
>TRBV7-2|.|.|TRBJ2-5
TGTGCCAGCAGCTTAGGGCTTTTATTACGAGAGACCCAGTACTTC
CASSLGLLLRETQYF
>TRBV3-1/TRBV3-2|.|.|TRBJ2-7
TGTGCCAGCAGCCAAGATAGTGGACAGTTCTACGAGCAGTACTTC
CASSQDSGQFYEQYF
>TRBV9|.|TRBD1|TRBJ2-7
TGTGCCAGCAGCGTAGAAGGGGGCGCGGGCGAGCAGTACTTC
CASSVEGGAGEQYF
>TRBV7-9|.|.|TRBJ2-3
TGTGCCAGCAGCTCAGATGGTACAGATACGCAGTATTTT
CASSSDGTDTQYF
>TRBV9|.|TRBD2|TRBJ2-3
TGTGCCAGCAGCGTAGCAAATAGCGGGGGGTTTACGCAGTATTTT
CASSVANSGGFTQYF
>TRBV27|.|.|TRBJ1-5
TGTGCCAGCAGTCGAAACAGAGACGTTAGCAATCAGCCCCAGCATTTT
CASSRNRDVSNQPQHF
>TRBV7-9|.|TRBD1|TRBJ1-1
TGTGCCAGCAGCGTCGCCGGGACAGGGGGCGATCTGAACACTGAAGCTTTCTTT
CASSVAGTGGDLNTEAFF
>TRBV7-3|.|.|TRBJ2-2
TGTGCCAGCAGCTTCCACAGTAACACCGGGGAGCTGTTTTTT
CASSFHSNTGELFF
>TRBV18|once|.|TRBJ1-2
TGTGCCAGCTCACCGTATTCGGGATATGGCTACACCTTC
CASSPYSGYGYTF
>TRBV4-3|.|.|TRBJ2-3
TGCGCCAGCAGCCGCGGGACTGAGGGGACCTCGGGGGCGCAGTATTTT
CASSRGTEGTSGAQYF
>TRBV19|.|.|TRBJ1-4
TGTGCCAGTAGTATTTTGGACTTCAAGGAAAAACTGTTTTTT
CASSILDFKEKLFF
>TRBV3-1/TRBV3-2|.|.|TRBJ1-1
TGTGCCAGCAGCCAAGGCGTGGCGGTTGAAGCTTTCTTT
CASSQGVAVEAFF
>TRBV6-2/TRBV6-3|.|TRBD2|TRBJ2-1
TGTGCCAGCAGTTCTGGGACTAGCGGGGGGTCGGGTGAGCAGTTCTTC
CASSSGTSGGSGEQFF
>TRBV5-1|.|TRBD1|TRBJ1-3
TGCGCCAGCAGCCGTGGACAGGCAGTGGGAAACACCATATATTTT
CASSRGQAVGNTIYF
>TRBV5-4|.|TRBD1|TRBJ2-6
TGTGCCAGCAGCTATATGGGACAGGGCAACGTCCTGACTTTC
CASSYMGQGNVLTF
>TRBV2|.|.|TRBJ2-2
TGTGCCAGCAGTGTAGGGCGGGGGCTCACCGGGGAGCTGTTTTTT
CASSVGRGLTGELFF
>TRBV10-2|.|.|TRBJ1-5
TGCGCCACATGGCAGGGGTCAAGCAATCAGCCCCAGCATTTT
CATWQGSSNQPQHF
>TRBV7-6|.|TRBD1|TRBJ2-3
TGTGCCAGCAGCCCCGGACAGGGGTGGGCAGATACGCAGTATTTT
CASSPGQGWADTQYF
>TRBV13|.|.|TRBJ2-1
TGTGCCAGCAGTCGTCGTGCCAGCGGCCTTTATTACAATGAGCAGTTCTTC
CASSRRASGLYYNEQFF